The rows below give T cell receptor beta chains drawn from one sample of a study of blood T cell repertoires in COVID-19. Using immunoSEQ multiplex PCR, the repertoire was profiled, and TCRdb retains in-frame clones only, with some absent. The table shows about 150,000 clones, with about 85% occurring only once. Sequencing used peripheral blood. All receptors derive from a woman of 80 years or more with COVID-19, enrolled during active disease. CDR3s include the opening cysteine and the closing phenylalanine or tryptophan. The D gene is left open where the match is weak. A clone size is listed for some rows: how often the clone was seen (once, few, many), or a class if it is expanded.

TRBJ2-4 | NA | NA | TRBV5-8 | TGTGCCAGCAGCTTGGCCTTAAGCCTAGCCAAAAACATTCAGTACTTC | CASSLALSLAKNIQYF
TRBJ2-7 | TRBD1 | NA | TRBV9 | TGTGCCAGCAGCGTGAGACCGGGACAGGGGGACGAGCAGTACTTC | CASSVRPGQGDEQYF
TRBJ1-1 | TRBD1 | NA | TRBV9 | TGTGCCAGCAGCGTAGCCCCGACAGGGGGCAACACTGAAGCTTTCTTT | CASSVAPTGGNTEAFF
TRBJ2-5 | NA | once | TRBV19 | TGTGCCAGTAGTATAGCAGGTGGAGGGAGAGAGACCCAGTACTTC | CASSIAGGGRETQYF
TRBJ2-3 | NA | NA | TRBV5-1 | TGCGCCAGCAGCTTGGCCGGGGAAGATACGCAGTATTTT | CASSLAGEDTQYF
TRBJ1-6 | NA | many | TRBV28 | TGTGCCAGCGGCGGTCAGGGAAGCTCCTATAATTCACCCCTCCACTTT | CASGGQGSSYNSPLHF
TRBJ1-5 | NA | NA | TRBV6-5 | TGTGCCAGCAGCATGCAGCGCGGTCAGCCCCAGCATTTT | CASSMQRGQPQHF
TRBJ1-3 | NA | NA | TRBV5-1 | TGCGCCAGCAGCGTTGGCATCGCGGTGGGCGGGGCTCGACCGGGGGGAAACACCATATATTTT | CASSVGIAVGGARPGGNTIYF
TRBJ1-2 | NA | NA | TRBV28 | TGTGCCAGCACAACACCAGGGTACTATGGCTACACCTTC | CASTTPGYYGYTF
TRBJ1-4 | TRBD1 | NA | TRBV5-1 | TGCGCCAGCAAGATACAGGGGTCCTGGAATGAAAAACTGTTTTTT | CASKIQGSWNEKLFF
TRBJ1-2 | TRBD1 | NA | TRBV19 | TGTGCCATCTCCGCCCCGACAGGGGCCTATGGCTACACCTTC | CAISAPTGAYGYTF
TRBJ2-2 | NA | NA | TRBV7-8 | TGTGCCAGCAGCTTAGCGTACGGGGGCACCGGGGAGCTGTTTTTT | CASSLAYGGTGELFF
TRBJ1-4 | TRBD1 | NA | TRBV18 | TGTGCCAGCTCACTAGACCGGGACAGGAGGGGCGAAAAACTGTTTTTT | CASSLDRDRRGEKLFF
TRBJ2-7 | TRBD2 | NA | TRBV4-1 | TGCGCCAGCAGCCAAGATCCCTCCCCCAGGGTAGCGGGAGCCTACGAGCAGTACTTC | CASSQDPSPRVAGAYEQYF
TRBJ1-5 | NA | NA | TRBV20-1 | TGCAGTGCCGGTGATCAGCCCCAGCATTTT | CSAGDQPQHF
TRBJ2-3 | TRBD2 | NA | TRBV7-2 | TGTGCCAGCAGCCAAGCCGGACTAGCGGGAGCAGATACGCAGTATTTT | CASSQAGLAGADTQYF
TRBJ1-4 | TRBD1 | NA | TRBV5-4 | TGTGCCAGCAGCCCGCGAACAGGGGAGGATGAAAAACTGTTTTTT | CASSPRTGEDEKLFF
TRBJ1-1 | NA | NA | TRBV6-6 | TGTGCCAGCAGTTACGACTCGAACACTGAAGCTTTCTTT | CASSYDSNTEAFF
TRBJ2-7 | TRBD1 | NA | TRBV5-4 | TGTGCCAGCAGCACAACCCAGGGGGCGGGTGAGCAGTACTTC | CASSTTQGAGEQYF